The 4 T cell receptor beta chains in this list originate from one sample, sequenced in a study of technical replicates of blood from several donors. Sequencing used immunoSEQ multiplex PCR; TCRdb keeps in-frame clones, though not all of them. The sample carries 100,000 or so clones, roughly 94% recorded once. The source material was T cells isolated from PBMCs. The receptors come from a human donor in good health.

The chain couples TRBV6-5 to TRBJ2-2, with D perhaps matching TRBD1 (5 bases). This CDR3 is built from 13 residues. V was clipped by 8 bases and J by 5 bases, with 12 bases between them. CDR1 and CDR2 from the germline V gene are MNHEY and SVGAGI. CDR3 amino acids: CASGVGQTGELFF. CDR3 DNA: TGTGCCAGCGGGGTCGGACAAACCGGGGAGCTGTTTTTT.

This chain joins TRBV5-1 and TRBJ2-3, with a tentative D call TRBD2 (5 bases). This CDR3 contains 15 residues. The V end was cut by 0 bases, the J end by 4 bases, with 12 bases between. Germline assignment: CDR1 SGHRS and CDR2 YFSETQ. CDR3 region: CASSLVARGSDTQYF. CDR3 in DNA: TGCGCCAGCAGCTTGGTAGCTCGGGGATCAGATACGCAGTATTTT. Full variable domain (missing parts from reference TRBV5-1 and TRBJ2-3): KAGVTQTPRYLIKTRGQQVTLSCSPISGHRSVSWYQQTPGQGLQFLFEYFSETQRNKGNFPGRFSGRQFSNSRSEMNVSTLELGDSALYLCASSLVARGSDTQYFGPGTRLTVL.

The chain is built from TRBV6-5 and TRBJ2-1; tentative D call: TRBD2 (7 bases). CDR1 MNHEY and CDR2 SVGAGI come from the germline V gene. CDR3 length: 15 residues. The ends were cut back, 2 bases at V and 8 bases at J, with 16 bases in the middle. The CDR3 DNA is TGTGCCAGCAGTTACCGGGGGGCAAGAGGGGATGAGCAGTTCTTC. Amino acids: CASSYRGARGDEQFF.

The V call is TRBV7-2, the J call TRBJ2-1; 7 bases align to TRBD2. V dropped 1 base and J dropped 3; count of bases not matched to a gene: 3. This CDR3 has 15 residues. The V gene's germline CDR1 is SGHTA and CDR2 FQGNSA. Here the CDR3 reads CASSLGPSGYNEQFF. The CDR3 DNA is TGTGCCAGCAGCTTAGGACCTAGCGGCTACAATGAGCAGTTCTTC.